These 16 T cell receptor beta chains came from one sample sequenced in a study of blood T cell repertoires in COVID-19. Only in-frame clones appear in the TCRdb table, and some are missing; sequencing was by immunoSEQ multiplex PCR. This table has 150,000 to 200,000 clones, roughly 77% appearing once. Material: PBMCs or T cells enriched from blood (not recorded which). The receptors stem from a woman aged 50 to 65 with acute COVID-19.

This clone was observed once. The rearrangement links TRBV28 to TRBJ1-5; TRBD1 matches at 7 bases. V lost 8 bases, J lost 8 bases, and 12 bases stayed unmatched. Germline lookup yields CDR1 MDHEN and CDR2 SYDVKM. This CDR3 comprises 14 residues. Here the CDR3 DNA reads TGTGCCAGCCTGTCCGGGACAGAGAATGAGCCCCAGCATTTT. Translation gives CASLSGTENEPQHF.

The chain has TRBV7-2 and TRBJ1-1; the D is unclear. The CDR3 is 15 amino acids. The germline gives CDR1 SGHTA, CDR2 FQGNSA. V was pared by 5 bases and J by 0 bases, with 13 bases between. CDR3 sequence: CASSRTVPMNTEAFF. The DNA of the CDR3 is TGTGCCAGCAGCCGCACGGTACCCATGAACACTGAAGCTTTCTTT.

This clone was detected only a few times. This chain joins TRBV7-8 and TRBJ2-5, with D unresolved. Germline lookup yields CDR1 SGHVS and CDR2 FQNEAQ. V was clipped by 5 bases and J by 4 bases, with 11 bases between them. This CDR3 spans 13 amino acids. The CDR3 nucleotides read TGTGCCAGCAGCCCCTTTAAGCTAGAGACCCAGTACTTC. Its protein product is CASSPFKLETQYF.

CDR3: CASSPQGLGTEAFF. Here the CDR3 DNA reads TGTGCCAGCAGCCCTCAGGGTCTGGGCACTGAAGCTTTCTTT. The chain employs TRBV7-6 and TRBJ1-1, with D maybe TRBD1 (5 bases). The germline V gene encodes CDR1 SGHVS and CDR2 FNYEAQ. This CDR3 contains 14 residues. The V end lost 5 bases, the J end lost 4 bases, and 14 bases lay between the germline ends.

This clone showed up just a few times. This chain joins TRBV2 and TRBJ1-1; D may be TRBD1 (5 bases). This CDR3 has 12 residues. Germline assignment: CDR1 SNHLY and CDR2 FYNNEI. V lost 5 bases and J lost 8, with 12 bases in between. The CDR3 nucleotides read TGTGCCAGCAGTAAAGGGGCTGTAGAAGCTTTCTTT. Its protein product is CASSKGAVEAFF.

The chain carries TRBV19 and TRBJ1-3; tentative D call: TRBD1 (5 bases). This CDR3 has 17 residues. The germline V gene has CDR1 LNHDA and CDR2 SQIVND (reference sequence). V was clipped by 5 bases and J by 0 bases, with 17 bases between them. Here the CDR3 DNA reads TGTGCCAGTAGTCGGGGACGGGGGGACCACTCTGGAAACACCATATATTTT. It translates to CASSRGRGDHSGNTIYF.

The gene calls are TRBV2 and TRBJ1-6; TRBD1 matches at 8 bases. Germline values: CDR1 SNHLY, CDR2 FYNNEI. CDR3 length: 15 residues. J was trimmed by 10 bases and V by 4 bases; bases with no gene match: 9. The CDR3 protein is CASSAGGLRTSPLHF. CDR3 sequence (DNA): TGTGCCAGCAGTGCAGGGGGCCTCCGAACCTCACCCCTCCACTTT.

This clone has more than one count but fewer than ten. This rearrangement joins TRBV19 to TRBJ1-1, with unresolved D. With 3 bases removed from V and 6 bases from J, the gap between germline ends came to 14 bases. The CDR3 has 14 amino acids. CDR1 LNHDA and CDR2 SQIVND come from the germline V gene (reference sequence). The CDR3 is CASSISSVIAEAFF. The CDR3 DNA reads TGTGCCAGTAGTATCTCCAGTGTCATTGCTGAAGCTTTCTTT.

The genes are TRBV7-2 and TRBJ2-1; D remains ambiguous. Germline V gene lookup returns CDR1 SGHTA and CDR2 FQGNSA. V lost 5 bases to trimming and J lost 0 bases, with 8 bases between them. CDR3 length: 14 amino acids. The chain's CDR3 is CASSPSSSYNEQFF. In nucleotides, the CDR3 is TGTGCCAGCAGCCCCTCGAGCTCCTACAATGAGCAGTTCTTC.

The rearrangement joins TRBV7-3 to TRBJ1-1, with D perhaps TRBD1 (5 bases). There are 13 residues in the CDR3. CDR1 and CDR2 (germline): SGHTA, FQGTGA. Trimming took 2 bases from V and 4 from J, leaving 8 bases between them. The CDR3, as DNA: TGTGCCAGCAGCTTACAGGGATTCACTGAAGCTTTCTTT. Its protein product is CASSLQGFTEAFF.

This chain links TRBV14 with TRBJ2-5; D is possibly TRBD1 (5 bases). V was clipped by 3 bases and J by 10 bases, with 21 bases between them. CDR1 is SGHDN, CDR2 FVKESK, per germline. This CDR3 region has 15 residues. CDR3 nucleotide sequence: TGTGCCAGCAGCCACGGTGGGGCATGGCGGTGGAACCAGTACTTC. Encoded protein: CASSHGGAWRWNQYF.

This clone was found once. The chain carries TRBV18 and TRBJ1-4, with 7 bases matching TRBD1. The CDR3 runs 15 residues. The V and J ends lost 7 bases and 5 bases, in that order; junction bases with no gene match: 10. The germline CDR1 and CDR2 sequences are KGHSH and LQKENI. The DNA for the CDR3 is TGTGCCAGCTTACCTCGACAGGGAGTAAATGAAAAACTGTTTTTT. It codes for CASLPRQGVNEKLFF.

This clone was observed a single time. V usage is TRBV5-1 and J usage is TRBJ1-1; D remains unclear. V was clipped by 2 bases and J by 1 base, with 15 bases between them. The germline CDR1 and CDR2 sequences are SGHRS and YFSETQ. The CDR3 spans 16 residues. CDR3 in amino acids: CASSFGGVWSNTEAFF. CDR3 nucleotide sequence: TGCGCCAGCAGCTTCGGAGGAGTTTGGTCGAACACTGAAGCTTTCTTT.

The rearrangement uses TRBV5-1 and TRBJ1-4; possible D gene TRBD1, 5 bases. Per germline, CDR1 SGHRS and CDR2 YFSETQ. This CDR3 region has 16 residues. Trimming took 3 bases from V and 8 from J, leaving 20 bases between them. The CDR3 sequence: CASSSLGRGGREKLFF. In DNA, the CDR3 is TGCGCCAGCAGCTCCCTGGGGAGGGGAGGACGGGAAAAACTGTTTTTT.

The chain employs TRBV3-1 (or the pseudogene TRBV3-2) and TRBJ1-1; 9 bases match TRBD1. The CDR3 is 14 residues long. Germline V gives CDR1 LGHDT, CDR2 YNNKEL (reference sequence). The J segment lost 4 bases and the V segment lost 3 bases, leaving 3 bases of the junction unmatched. The CDR3 DNA is TGTGCCAGCAGCCAGCAGACAGGGGGCACTGAAGCTTTCTTT. It specifies CASSQQTGGTEAFF.

The genes are TRBV7-8 and TRBJ2-2, with 8 bases matching TRBD1. The CDR3 covers 14 residues. V shed 5 bases and J 7 bases; nucleotides not matched to a gene: 6. Germline V lookup: CDR1 SGHVS, CDR2 FQNEAQ. This CDR3 reads CASSPWTGNGELFF. The CDR3 nucleotides are TGTGCCAGCAGCCCGTGGACAGGGAACGGGGAGCTGTTTTTT.